One sample yielded the 28 T cell receptor beta chains listed below, sequenced in a study of blood T cell repertoires in COVID-19. Generated by immunoSEQ multiplex PCR, the TCRdb table keeps only in-frame clones and is missing some. The sample contains 88,000 or so clones, roughly 85% of which appear only once. The sample taken for sequencing was peripheral blood. These receptors were collected from a human donor in a cohort sampled during active COVID-19.

The chain joins TRBV19 to TRBJ1-5; the D gene is possibly TRBD1 (6 bases). Germline loops: CDR1 LNHDA, CDR2 SQIVND (reference sequence). V shed 5 bases and J shed 1 base, with 15 bases lying between them. The CDR3 length is 16 residues. This CDR3 reads CASSVSSGGSNQPQHF. The CDR3 DNA is TGTGCCAGTAGTGTCTCTTCTGGGGGCAGCAATCAGCCCCAGCATTTT.

The V gene is TRBV4-1, the J gene TRBJ1-3; weak D call: TRBD1 (5 bases). Germline lookup yields CDR1 MGHRA and CDR2 YSYEKL. The CDR3 is 15 residues long. V lost 2 bases and J lost 3, with 11 bases in between. As DNA, the CDR3 is TGCGCCAGCAGCCAATTTGCCAGGGTTGGAAACACCATATATTTT. Its protein product is CASSQFARVGNTIYF.

The rearrangement links TRBV9 to TRBJ1-4, with 7 bases aligning to TRBD1. Germline loops: CDR1 SGDLS, CDR2 YYNGEE. This CDR3 is built from 16 residues. V shed 0 bases and J 8 bases; nucleotides not matched to a gene: 10. CDR3 in DNA: TGTGCCAGCAGCGTAGCGGAGGGGGCGCTTCAGGAAAAACTGTTTTTT. Translated: CASSVAEGALQEKLFF. Complete variable domain (other parts from reference TRBV9 and TRBJ1-4): DSGVTQTPKHLITATGQRVTLRCSPRSGDLSVYWYQQSLDQGLQFLIQYYNGEERAKGNILERFSAQQFPDLHSELNLSSLELGDSALYFCASSVAEGALQEKLFFGSGTQLSVL.

In its sample, this clone was seen once. The chain combines TRBV11-2 with TRBJ2-1; 9 bases fit TRBD2. Germline V gene lookup returns CDR1 SGHAT and CDR2 FQNNGV. This CDR3 contains 17 residues. V lost 5 bases to trimming and J lost 7 bases; unmatched junction nucleotides: 15. CDR3 sequence: CASSPPGAGGQKNEQFF. In DNA form, the CDR3 reads TGTGCCAGCAGCCCCCCCGGGGCGGGGGGGCAAAAAAATGAGCAGTTCTTC.

For this clone: This same CDR3 is encoded by further DNA sequences in the sample. V gene TRBV7-9 combines with J gene TRBJ2-5, with 8 bases that match TRBD1. The CDR3 is 15 amino acids. V lost 0 bases and J lost 4; bases outside the gene matches: 4. Germline V lookup: CDR1 SEHNR, CDR2 FQNEAQ (reference sequence). In nucleotides, the CDR3 is TGTGCCAGCAGCTTAGCTGGCAGGGGGCGAGAGACCCAGTACTTC. This encodes CASSLAGRGRETQYF.

The J gene is TRBJ1-1, the V gene TRBV2; perhaps TRBD1 as D (6 bases). CDR1 and CDR2 (germline): SNHLY, FYNNEI. Trimming removed 1 base at V and 1 base at J, with 10 bases between. The CDR3 loop spans 15 amino acids. In DNA form, the CDR3 reads TGTGCCAGCAGTGAAGAACAGGGAGCGAACACTGAAGCTTTCTTT. Translated, it gives CASSEEQGANTEAFF.

The chain uses TRBV10-3 and TRBJ2-1; a weak D match, TRBD1 (6 bases). CDR3 length: 14 amino acids. V was trimmed by 5 bases and J by 1 base, leaving 9 bases between them. Germline lookup yields CDR1 ENHRY and CDR2 SYGVKD. CDR3 protein: CAISQGTSYNEQFF. CDR3 DNA: TGTGCCATCAGTCAGGGGACGTCCTACAATGAGCAGTTCTTC.

The V gene is TRBV6-5, the J gene TRBJ2-7; TRBD1 is a possible D gene (6 bases). Trimming removed 4 bases from V and 3 bases from J, with 16 bases in between. The CDR3 covers 15 residues. Per the germline V gene, CDR1 is MNHEY and CDR2 is SVGAGI. The CDR3 nucleotides are TGTGCCAGCAGTTCCACAGGGACCTCTTTCTACGAGCAGTACTTC. Encoded protein: CASSSTGTSFYEQYF.

The chain combines TRBV28 with TRBJ1-5; 8 bases line up with TRBD1. The V and J ends lost 4 bases and 7 bases, in that order; junction bases with no gene match: 9. CDR1 is MDHEN, CDR2 SYDVKM, per germline. This CDR3 spans 15 amino acids. The CDR3 spells CASSSTTTGDQPQHF. The CDR3 DNA sequence: TGTGCCAGCAGTTCCACGACGACAGGGGACCAGCCCCAGCATTTT.

The chain joins TRBV11-1 to TRBJ1-1; D gene unclear. The V gene lost 1 base and the J gene lost 5 bases, with 8 bases spanning the gap. The germline gives CDR1 SGHAT, CDR2 FQDESV (reference sequence). CDR3 length: 13 residues. CDR3 region: CASSLEVGTEAFF. The CDR3 DNA follows: TGTGCCAGCAGCTTAGAGGTCGGGACTGAAGCTTTCTTT.

This CDR3 is CASSSSGHNTGELFF. The CDR3 DNA follows: TGTGCCAGCAGTTCCTCGGGACACAACACCGGGGAGCTGTTTTTT. The chain combines TRBV28 with TRBJ2-2; D may be TRBD1 (6 bases). Trimming left V 4 bases short and J 2 bases short, with 11 bases between. The germline gives CDR1 MDHEN, CDR2 SYDVKM. The CDR3 has 15 amino acids. Based on the CDR3 plus reference TRBV28 and TRBJ2-2, the full variable domain is DVKVTQSSRYLVKRTGEKVFLECVQDMDHENMFWYRQDPGLGLRLIYFSYDVKMKEKGDIPEGYSVSREKKERFSLILESASTNQTSMYLCASSSSGHNTGELFFGEGSRLTVL.

The chain joins TRBV28 to TRBJ1-1, with 11 bases aligning to TRBD1. CDR1 MDHEN and CDR2 SYDVKM come from the germline V gene. V trimming: 6 bases; J trimming: 8 bases; junction bases outside the gene matches: 8. This CDR3 spans 14 amino acids. This CDR3 reads CASRPGTGGREAFF. The CDR3 DNA reads as TGTGCCAGCAGGCCCGGGACAGGGGGTAGAGAAGCTTTCTTT.

This chain links TRBV10-3 with TRBJ2-7, with 9 nucleotides matching TRBD2. Germline V gene lookup returns CDR1 ENHRY and CDR2 SYGVKD. V gave up 7 bases and J gave up 4 bases; unmatched junction bases: 11. This CDR3 has 15 amino acids. CDR3 sequence reads: CAINKIAGASYEQYF. For the CDR3, the DNA is TGTGCCATCAATAAGATAGCGGGAGCATCATACGAGCAGTACTTC.

The genes are TRBV29-1 and TRBJ1-1; TRBD1 aligns across 12 bases. In germline, CDR1 is SQVTM, CDR2 ANQGSEA. This CDR3 spans 17 amino acids. The V gene end was trimmed by 4 bases and the J gene end by 1 base; junction bases not matched to a gene: 10. CDR3 in amino acids: CSVGDRGPTKGNTEAFF. CDR3 bases: TGCAGCGTTGGGGACAGGGGGCCTACCAAGGGGAACACTGAAGCTTTCTTT. The complete variable domain, with remaining parts taken from reference TRBV29-1 and TRBJ1-1, reads SAVISQKPSRDICQRGTSLTIQCQVDSQVTMMFWYRQQPGQSLTLIATANQGSEATYESGFVIDKFPISRPNLTFSTLTVSNMSPEDSSIYLCSVGDRGPTKGNTEAFFGQGTRLTVV.

This chain links TRBV4-2 with TRBJ1-6; D call uncertain. Germline assignment: CDR1 LGHNA and CDR2 YNFKEQ. The CDR3 is 14 amino acids. V shed 4 bases and J shed 0 bases, with 4 bases lying between them. For the CDR3, the DNA is TGTGCCAGCAGCCGGAGCTCCTATAATTCACCCCTCCACTTT. This gives the protein CASSRSSYNSPLHF.

This chain connects TRBV5-4 to TRBJ2-7; maybe TRBD1 (6 bases). This CDR3 is built from 12 residues. CDR1 and CDR2 from the germline V gene are SGHNT and YYREEE (reference sequence). Trimming stripped 4 bases from V and 4 bases from J, with 9 bases between. The CDR3 is CASSTQGYEQYF. The CDR3 bases are TGTGCCAGCAGCACACAGGGATACGAGCAGTACTTC.

This sequence joins TRBV3-1 (or the pseudogene TRBV3-2) and TRBJ2-5, with 12 bases aligning to TRBD2. The germline V gene has CDR1 LGHDT and CDR2 YNNKEL (reference sequence). The CDR3 contains 17 residues. V gave up 1 base and J gave up 4 bases; unmatched junction bases: 7. Here the CDR3 DNA reads TGTGCCAGCAGCCAAGGACCTAGCGGGAGGGGGAGAGAGACCCAGTACTTC. Encoded protein: CASSQGPSGRGRETQYF.

This clone was seen just once. V is TRBV24-1 and J is TRBJ1-5, with TRBD1 as a possible D gene (5 bases). Trimming shortened V by 2 bases and J by 6 bases, and 10 bases separated the two germline ends. The CDR3 spans 14 residues. In germline, CDR1 is KGHDR, CDR2 SFDVKD. CDR3 sequence reads: CATSDSAGTQPQHF. In DNA form, the CDR3 reads TGTGCCACCAGTGATTCTGCGGGGACTCAGCCCCAGCATTTT.

The rearrangement links TRBV2 to TRBJ1-3; a possible D gene is TRBD1 (5 bases). The ends were cut back, 6 bases at V and 0 bases at J, with 9 bases in the middle. This CDR3 is built from 14 residues. The germline gives CDR1 SNHLY, CDR2 FYNNEI. CDR3 DNA: TGTGCCAGCAGGCAGGGAAACTCTGGAAACACCATATATTTT. Translated: CASRQGNSGNTIYF.

This clone was observed a handful of times. The chain links TRBV29-1 to TRBJ1-1; no definite D call. V was shortened by 1 base and J by 6 bases, with 12 bases between the two germline ends. The CDR3 covers 13 residues. Germline lookup yields CDR1 SQVTM and CDR2 ANQGSEA. CDR3: CSVEVSQDSEAFF. DNA for the CDR3: TGCAGCGTTGAAGTATCGCAGGACTCTGAAGCTTTCTTT.

As DNA, the CDR3 is TGTGCCAGCAGCCCCGGGACTGCTAATGAAAAACTGTTTTTT. Translating gives CASSPGTANEKLFF. This chain connects TRBV5-4 to TRBJ1-4, with D tentatively TRBD1 (5 bases). Germline CDR1 is SGHNT and CDR2 is YYREEE (reference sequence). V was trimmed by 4 bases and J by 3 bases, leaving 10 bases between them. The CDR3 is made up of 14 amino acids.

The chain employs TRBV2 and TRBJ2-7; 9 nucleotides line up with TRBD2. The germline V gene has CDR1 SNHLY and CDR2 FYNNEI. The CDR3 is 13 amino acids. Germline trimming cut 10 bases from V and 3 bases from J; bases unmatched to any gene: 7. The CDR3 nucleotides read TGTGCCACCCAGTTAGCGGGAGACTACGAGCAGTACTTC. Its translation: CATQLAGDYEQYF.

This chain joins TRBV28 and TRBJ2-7; 7 bases agree with TRBD2. The V and J ends lost 2 bases and 2 bases, in that order; junction bases with no gene match: 9. The CDR3 runs 16 residues. The germline V gene encodes CDR1 MDHEN and CDR2 SYDVKM. The CDR3 loop reads CASSLGYGGIAYEQYF. The CDR3 coding sequence is TGTGCCAGCAGTTTAGGATACGGGGGGATCGCCTACGAGCAGTACTTC.

The sample holds one count of this clone. The genes are TRBV2 and TRBJ2-7; D is uncertain. Trimming removed 10 bases at V and 2 bases at J, with 15 bases between. The CDR3 runs to 13 residues. CDR1 is SNHLY, CDR2 FYNNEI, per germline. CDR3 nucleotide sequence: TGTGCCACCGGAGTTGAGCCAACCTACGAGCAGTACTTC. Translating gives CATGVEPTYEQYF.

The CDR3 DNA reads TGTGCCAGCAGCTTAACTTCCCGACAGCCAGATACGCAGTATTTT. As protein: CASSLTSRQPDTQYF. The V gene is TRBV7-3, the J gene TRBJ2-3; D possibly corresponds to TRBD1 (5 bases). CDR1 and CDR2 (germline): SGHTA, FQGTGA. This CDR3 region has 15 residues. Deletions cut 0 bases from V and 4 bases from J, with 11 bases between.

The chain links TRBV10-3 to TRBJ2-7; D is perhaps TRBD2 (5 bases). This CDR3 has 15 amino acids. The V end was cut by 8 bases, the J end by 4 bases, with 21 bases between. Germline V gene sequence: CDR1 ENHRY, CDR2 SYGVKD. The CDR3 reads CAIRTGAGGRYEQYF. The CDR3 DNA sequence: TGTGCCATCCGCACGGGCGCGGGTGGGAGATACGAGCAGTACTTC.

The gene calls are TRBV5-1 and TRBJ2-3; 10 bases line up with TRBD2. Germline V lookup: CDR1 SGHRS, CDR2 YFSETQ. Trimming removed 4 bases from V and 4 bases from J; junction bases left unmatched: 9. The CDR3 is made up of 16 amino acids. CDR3 sequence (DNA): TGCGCCAGCAGCCAACAAGCGGGGGGGTCCGCAGATACGCAGTATTTT. Its translation is CASSQQAGGSADTQYF.

The CDR3 loop reads CASSAGSNGYTF. The CDR3 coding sequence is TGTGCCAGCAGCGCGGGGTCTAACGGCTACACCTTC. The rearrangement joins TRBV7-2 to TRBJ1-2, with no clear D. CDR3 length: 12 amino acids. Germline CDR1 is SGHTA and CDR2 is FQGNSA. V lost 5 bases and J lost 8, with 12 bases in between. Looking up the rest from reference TRBV7-2 and TRBJ1-2 gives the full variable domain: GAGVSQSPSNKVTEKGKDVELRCDPISGHTALYWYRQSLGQGLEFLIYFQGNSAPDKSGLPSDRFSAERTGGSVSTLTIQRTQQEDSAVYLCASSAGSNGYTFGSGTRLTVV.